The rows below give T cell receptor beta chains drawn from one sample of a study of cytomegalovirus exposure and HLA in healthy donors. Sequencing was performed with immunoSEQ multiplex PCR; in TCRdb, only in-frame clones are kept and a portion is missing. Its clone listing holds 120,000 to 150,000 clones. Sequenced material: PBMCs. These receptors came from a man in his forties in good health and CMV-seronegative. Each CDR3 is given without its conserved first and last residue. Each record gives: V gene, D gene, J gene, CDR3 protein. A D gene is named only where the DNA matches it firmly.

>TRBV6-6|NA|TRBJ1-1
ASSRRENTEAF
>TRBV5-1|NA|TRBJ2-3
ASSLGSGTDTQY
>TRBV19|TRBD1|TRBJ1-2
ASSSHRDRGDYGYT
>TRBV7-2|NA|TRBJ1-3
ASSFGHEGNTIY
>TRBV7-2|NA|TRBJ1-2
ASSLDSSFNGYT
>TRBV11-1|NA|TRBJ2-7
ASSLGSGYEQY
>TRBV5-1|NA|TRBJ2-1
ASSSNVEGEQF
>TRBV6-4|NA|TRBJ1-2
ASSDSGQGPYGYT
>TRBV6-5|NA|TRBJ1-5
ASSYGRVGNQPQH
>TRBV9|TRBD1|TRBJ1-1
ASSARQGMNTEAF
>TRBV4-3|NA|TRBJ1-1
ASSQGPGQTEAF
>TRBV19|NA|TRBJ2-3
ASRAGRWGRDTQY
>TRBV6-5|NA|TRBJ1-2
ASSYYGQGNYGYT
>TRBV2|NA|TRBJ2-1
ASSEATGSNEQF
>TRBV10-3|NA|TRBJ2-5
AISEGEETQY
>TRBV4-1|NA|TRBJ1-5
ASSYGGGESNQPQH
>TRBV5-1|TRBD2|TRBJ2-7
ASSLSPGLAGGAYEQY
>TRBV7-8|NA|TRBJ1-5
ASSPQSRGTRNQPQH
>TRBV29-1|TRBD2|TRBJ2-1
SVVTSGGRDEQF
>TRBV6-5|NA|NA
ASSYSSWDITYEQY
>TRBV7-3|TRBD1|TRBJ1-1
ASSQGAGTEAF
>TRBV2|TRBD1|TRBJ2-7
ASSGSGTGLREQY
>TRBV11-2|TRBD2|TRBJ2-3
ASSLGNSGGGDTQY
>TRBV7-2|NA|TRBJ2-7
ASSFLYEQY
>TRBV4-2|TRBD2|TRBJ2-7
ASSPGLAGGYEQY
>TRBV9|TRBD1|TRBJ1-1
ASSVTGQVNTEAF
>TRBV10-3|NA|TRBJ2-1
AISESSTSEQF
>TRBV2|NA|TRBJ1-1
ASSHRENTEAF
>TRBV7-3|TRBD2|TRBJ2-1
ASSFNGGTYNEQF
>TRBV5-1|NA|TRBJ2-7
ASSLERSFPGEQY
>TRBV5-3|NA|TRBJ1-3
ARSHWGTGNTIY
>TRBV10-3|TRBD1|TRBJ1-3
AISLGTGTGNTIY
>TRBV18|NA|TRBJ2-2
ASSPEAGELF
>TRBV10-2|NA|TRBJ2-7
ASRRERRGEQY
>TRBV5-6|NA|TRBJ1-5
ASTLGGNQPQH
>TRBV12-1|NA|TRBJ1-1
ASSTGQSAGTEAF
>TRBV7-2|NA|TRBJ2-1
ASSSPRGGSYNEQF
>TRBV5-1|TRBD1|TRBJ2-7
ASSSGGQGGYREQY
>TRBV18|NA|TRBJ1-6
ASSPGPIRGDSPLH
>TRBV7-7|NA|TRBJ2-2
ASSLGGSTGELF
>TRBV5-1|NA|TRBJ1-1
ASSPDGRDTEAF
>TRBV5-4|NA|TRBJ1-5
ASSLAGSNQPQH